The source of this TCR beta chain is a study of blood T cell repertoires in COVID-19. As for the study in general: Nucleic acid was either cDNA or gDNA, and it came from T cells, B-cell-depleted T cells, or PBMCs.

Germline trimming cut 3 bases from V and 7 bases from J; bases unmatched to any gene: 3. CDR3 length equals 16 residues. Germline CDR1 reads KGHDR; CDR2 reads SFDVKD. Sequencing was performed with immunoSEQ multiplex PCR; in TCRdb, only in-frame clones are kept and a portion is missing. Among hundreds of thousands of clones listed, around 90% were seen once. This chain connects TRBV24-1 to TRBJ2-1; TRBD2 agrees at 15 bases. The sequence came from a woman between 25 and 40 years old with COVID-19, enrolled during active disease. The sample comprised peripheral blood. As DNA, the CDR3 is TGTGCCACCAGTGATCCTGGACTAGCGGGAGGGAATGAGCAGTTCTTC. Amino acids: CATSDPGLAGGNEQFF.